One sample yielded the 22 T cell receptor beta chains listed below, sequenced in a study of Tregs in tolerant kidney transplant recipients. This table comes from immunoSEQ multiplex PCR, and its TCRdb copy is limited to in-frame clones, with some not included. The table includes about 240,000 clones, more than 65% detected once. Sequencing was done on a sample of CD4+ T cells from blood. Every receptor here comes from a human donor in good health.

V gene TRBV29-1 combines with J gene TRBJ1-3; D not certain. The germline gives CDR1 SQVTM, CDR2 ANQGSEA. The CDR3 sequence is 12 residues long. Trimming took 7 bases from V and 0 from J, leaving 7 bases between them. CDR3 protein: CSAGYSGNTIYF. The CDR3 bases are TGCAGCGCAGGATACTCTGGAAACACCATATATTTT.

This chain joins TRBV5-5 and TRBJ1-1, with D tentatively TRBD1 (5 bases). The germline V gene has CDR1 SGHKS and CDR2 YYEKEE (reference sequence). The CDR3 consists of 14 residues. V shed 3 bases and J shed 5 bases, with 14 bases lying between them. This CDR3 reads CASSWDPKGTEAFF. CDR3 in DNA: TGTGCCAGCAGCTGGGACCCAAAGGGGACTGAAGCTTTCTTT.

The CDR3 reads CASSPGQPASGNTIYF. The CDR3 DNA is TGTGCCAGCAGCCCGGGACAGCCAGCCTCTGGAAACACCATATATTTT. The genes are TRBV7-2 and TRBJ1-3, with 7 bases that match TRBD1. Per germline, CDR1 SGHTA and CDR2 FQGNSA. V shed 5 bases, J shed 0 bases, and the junction held 7 bases outside the gene matches. The CDR3 loop spans 16 amino acids. Complete variable domain (other parts from reference TRBV7-2 and TRBJ1-3): GAGVSQSPSNKVTEKGKDVELRCDPISGHTALYWYRQSLGQGLEFLIYFQGNSAPDKSGLPSDRFSAERTGGSVSTLTIQRTQQEDSAVYLCASSPGQPASGNTIYFGEGSWLTVV.

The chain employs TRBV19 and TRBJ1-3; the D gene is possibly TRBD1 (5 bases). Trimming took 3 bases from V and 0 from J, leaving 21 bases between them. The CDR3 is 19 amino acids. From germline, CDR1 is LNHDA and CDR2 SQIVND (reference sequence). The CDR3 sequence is CASSMGAQMGRISGNTIYF. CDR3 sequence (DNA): TGTGCCAGTAGTATGGGCGCCCAAATGGGGCGCATCTCTGGAAACACCATATATTTT. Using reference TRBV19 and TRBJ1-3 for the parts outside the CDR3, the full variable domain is DGGITQSPKYLFRKEGQNVTLSCEQNLNHDAMYWYRQDPGQGLRLIYYSQIVNDFQKGDIAEGYSVSREKKESFPLTVTSAQKNPTAFYLCASSMGAQMGRISGNTIYFGEGSWLTVV.

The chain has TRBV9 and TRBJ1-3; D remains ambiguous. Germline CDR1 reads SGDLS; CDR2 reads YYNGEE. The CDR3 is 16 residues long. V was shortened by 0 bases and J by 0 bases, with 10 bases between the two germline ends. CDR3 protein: CASSVDEGSSGNTIYF. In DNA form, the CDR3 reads TGTGCCAGCAGCGTAGACGAAGGCAGCTCTGGAAACACCATATATTTT. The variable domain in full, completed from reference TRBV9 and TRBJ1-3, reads DSGVTQTPKHLITATGQRVTLRCSPRSGDLSVYWYQQSLDQGLQFLIQYYNGEERAKGNILERFSAQQFPDLHSELNLSSLELGDSALYFCASSVDEGSSGNTIYFGEGSWLTVV.

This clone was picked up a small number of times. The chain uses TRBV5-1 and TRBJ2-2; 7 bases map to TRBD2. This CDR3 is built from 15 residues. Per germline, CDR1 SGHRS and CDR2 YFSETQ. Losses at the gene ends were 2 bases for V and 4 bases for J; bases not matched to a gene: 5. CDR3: CASSLASGVTGELFF. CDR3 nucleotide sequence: TGCGCCAGCAGCTTAGCCAGCGGGGTCACCGGGGAGCTGTTTTTT. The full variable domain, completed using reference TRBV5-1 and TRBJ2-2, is KAGVTQTPRYLIKTRGQQVTLSCSPISGHRSVSWYQQTPGQGLQFLFEYFSETQRNKGNFPGRFSGRQFSNSRSEMNVSTLELGDSALYLCASSLASGVTGELFFGEGSRLTVL.

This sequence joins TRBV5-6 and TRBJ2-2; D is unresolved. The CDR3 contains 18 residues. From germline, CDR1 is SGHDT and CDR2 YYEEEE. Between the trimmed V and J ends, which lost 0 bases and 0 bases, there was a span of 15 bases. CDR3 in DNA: TGTGCCAGCAGCTTGGCTCTCCGTCGGATTGCGAACACCGGGGAGCTGTTTTTT. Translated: CASSLALRRIANTGELFF.

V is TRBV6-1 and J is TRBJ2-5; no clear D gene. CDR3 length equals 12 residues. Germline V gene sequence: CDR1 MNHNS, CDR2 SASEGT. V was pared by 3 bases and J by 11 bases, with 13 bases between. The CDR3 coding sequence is TGTGCCAGCAGTGACCCGAGGTTGGAGCAGTACTTC. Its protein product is CASSDPRLEQYF.

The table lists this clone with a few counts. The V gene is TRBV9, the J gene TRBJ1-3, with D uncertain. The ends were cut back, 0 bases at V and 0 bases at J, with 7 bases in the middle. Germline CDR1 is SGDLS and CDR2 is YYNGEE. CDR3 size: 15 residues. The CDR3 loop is CASSVDHSSGNTIYF. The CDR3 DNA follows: TGTGCCAGCAGCGTAGATCACAGCTCTGGAAACACCATATATTTT.

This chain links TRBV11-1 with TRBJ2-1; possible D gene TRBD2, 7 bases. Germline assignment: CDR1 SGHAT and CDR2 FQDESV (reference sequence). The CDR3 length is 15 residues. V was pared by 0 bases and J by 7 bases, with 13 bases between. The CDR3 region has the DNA TGTGCCAGCAGCTTAGCGATGAGGGGGGGTAATGAGCAGTTCTTC. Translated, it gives CASSLAMRGGNEQFF.

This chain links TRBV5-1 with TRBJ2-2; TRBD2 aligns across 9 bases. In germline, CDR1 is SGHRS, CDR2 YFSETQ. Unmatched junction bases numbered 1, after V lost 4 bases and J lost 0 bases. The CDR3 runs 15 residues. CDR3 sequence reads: CASSASGANTGELFF. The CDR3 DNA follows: TGCGCCAGCAGCGCTAGCGGGGCGAACACCGGGGAGCTGTTTTTT.

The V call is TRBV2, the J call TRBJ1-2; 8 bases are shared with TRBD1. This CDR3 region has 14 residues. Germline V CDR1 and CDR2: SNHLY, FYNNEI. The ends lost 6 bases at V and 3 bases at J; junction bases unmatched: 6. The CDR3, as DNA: TGTGCCAGCAGCTCACAGGGGGAAGACTATGGCTACACCTTC. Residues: CASSSQGEDYGYTF. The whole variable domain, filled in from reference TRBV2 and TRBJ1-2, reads EPEVTQTPSHQVTQMGQEVILRCVPISNHLYFYWYRQILGQKVEFLVSFYNNEISEKSEIFDDQFSVERPDGSNFTLKIRSTKLEDSAMYFCASSSQGEDYGYTFGSGTRLTVV.

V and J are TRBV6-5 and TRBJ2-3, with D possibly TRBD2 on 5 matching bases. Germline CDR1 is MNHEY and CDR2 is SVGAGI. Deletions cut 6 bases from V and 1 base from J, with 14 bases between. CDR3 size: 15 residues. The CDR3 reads CASRRTSGRTDTQYF. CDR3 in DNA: TGTGCCAGCAGGCGAACTAGTGGTCGCACAGATACGCAGTATTTT.

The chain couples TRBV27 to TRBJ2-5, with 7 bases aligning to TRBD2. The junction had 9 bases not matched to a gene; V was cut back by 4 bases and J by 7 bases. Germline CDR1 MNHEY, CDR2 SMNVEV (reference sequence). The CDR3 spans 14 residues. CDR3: CASSSLRGGGTQYF. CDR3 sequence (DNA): TGTGCCAGCAGTTCGTTACGGGGCGGGGGGACCCAGTACTTC.

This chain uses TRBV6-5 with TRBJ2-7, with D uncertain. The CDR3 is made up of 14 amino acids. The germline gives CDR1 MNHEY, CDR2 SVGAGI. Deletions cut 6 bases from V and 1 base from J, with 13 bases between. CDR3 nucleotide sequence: TGTGCCAGCAGGGGATGGGGTAAGTCCTACGAGCAGTACTTC. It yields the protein CASRGWGKSYEQYF.

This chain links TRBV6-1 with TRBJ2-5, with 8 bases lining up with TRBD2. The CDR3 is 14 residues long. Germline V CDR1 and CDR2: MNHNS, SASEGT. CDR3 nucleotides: TGTGCGGCTAGGGGCGGGAGGAGACAAGAGACCCAGTACTTC. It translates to CAARGGRRQETQYF.

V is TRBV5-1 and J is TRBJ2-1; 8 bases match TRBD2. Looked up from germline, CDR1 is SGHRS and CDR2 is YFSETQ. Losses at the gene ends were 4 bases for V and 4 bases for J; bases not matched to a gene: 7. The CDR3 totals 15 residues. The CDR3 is CASSTGTRDYNEQFF. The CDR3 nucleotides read TGCGCCAGCAGCACCGGGACTAGGGATTACAATGAGCAGTTCTTC. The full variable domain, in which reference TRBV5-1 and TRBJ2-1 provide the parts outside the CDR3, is KAGVTQTPRYLIKTRGQQVTLSCSPISGHRSVSWYQQTPGQGLQFLFEYFSETQRNKGNFPGRFSGRQFSNSRSEMNVSTLELGDSALYLCASSTGTRDYNEQFFGPGTRLTVL.

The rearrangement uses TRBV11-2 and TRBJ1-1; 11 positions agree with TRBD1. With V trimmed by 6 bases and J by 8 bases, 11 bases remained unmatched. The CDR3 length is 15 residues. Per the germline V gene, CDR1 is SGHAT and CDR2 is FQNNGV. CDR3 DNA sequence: TGTGCCAGCAGTCGCCGCGGGACAGGGGGTTCCGAAGCTTTCTTT. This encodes CASSRRGTGGSEAFF.

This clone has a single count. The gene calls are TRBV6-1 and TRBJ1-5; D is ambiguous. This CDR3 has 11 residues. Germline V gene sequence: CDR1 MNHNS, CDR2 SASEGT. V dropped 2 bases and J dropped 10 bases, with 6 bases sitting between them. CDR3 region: CASSENSPQHF. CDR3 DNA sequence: TGTGCCAGCAGTGAAAATTCCCCCCAGCATTTT.

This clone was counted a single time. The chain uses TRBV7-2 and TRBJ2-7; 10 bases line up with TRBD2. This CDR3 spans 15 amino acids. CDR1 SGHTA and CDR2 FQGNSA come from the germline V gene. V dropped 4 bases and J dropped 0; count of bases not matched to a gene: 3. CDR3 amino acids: CASSYGLADSYEQYF. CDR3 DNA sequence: TGTGCCAGCAGCTACGGACTAGCGGACTCCTACGAGCAGTACTTC.

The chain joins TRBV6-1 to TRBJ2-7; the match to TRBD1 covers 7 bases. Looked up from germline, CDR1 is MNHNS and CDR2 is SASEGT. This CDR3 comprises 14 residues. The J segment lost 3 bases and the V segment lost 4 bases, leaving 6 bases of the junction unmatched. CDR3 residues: CASSAGTVIYEQYF. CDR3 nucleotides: TGTGCCAGCAGTGCGGGGACAGTGATCTACGAGCAGTACTTC.

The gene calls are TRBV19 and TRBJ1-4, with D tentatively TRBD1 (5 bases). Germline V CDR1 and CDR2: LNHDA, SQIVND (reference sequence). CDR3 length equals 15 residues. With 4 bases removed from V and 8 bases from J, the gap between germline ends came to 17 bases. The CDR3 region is CASSRTGAFGEKLFF. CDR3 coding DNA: TGTGCCAGTAGTAGAACCGGGGCGTTCGGCGAAAAACTGTTTTTT.